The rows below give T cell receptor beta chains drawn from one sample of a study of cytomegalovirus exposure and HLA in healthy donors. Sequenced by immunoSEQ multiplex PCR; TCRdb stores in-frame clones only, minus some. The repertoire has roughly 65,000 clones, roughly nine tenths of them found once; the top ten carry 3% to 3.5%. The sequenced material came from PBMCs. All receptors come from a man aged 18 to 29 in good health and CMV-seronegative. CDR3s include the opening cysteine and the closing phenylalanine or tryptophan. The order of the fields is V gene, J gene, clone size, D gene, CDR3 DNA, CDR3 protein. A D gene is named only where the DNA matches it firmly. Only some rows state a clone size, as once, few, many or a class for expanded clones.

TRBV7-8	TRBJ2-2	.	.	TGTGCCAGCAGCTTATCGCGGACGAACACCGGGGAGCTGTTTTTT	CASSLSRTNTGELFF
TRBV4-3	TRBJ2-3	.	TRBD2	TGCGCCAGCAGCCAAGATTGGGCTAGCGGGAGCACAGATACGCAGTATTTT	CASSQDWASGSTDTQYF
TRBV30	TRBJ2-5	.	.	TGTGCCTGGAGTGTGAAGGGGACTCCGGCCCAGTACTTC	CAWSVKGTPAQYF
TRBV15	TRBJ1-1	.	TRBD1	TGTGCCACCAGCAGGTGGGACAGGCAGAACACTGAAGCTTTCTTT	CATSRWDRQNTEAFF
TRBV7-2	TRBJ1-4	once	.	TGTGCCAGCAGCTCTCAGGGGTCGACGGGGGAAAAACTGTTTTTT	CASSSQGSTGEKLFF
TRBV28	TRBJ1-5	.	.	TGTGCCAGCAGTCAGGGTGGTCAGCCCCAGCATTTT	CASSQGGQPQHF
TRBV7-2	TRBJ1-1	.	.	TGTGCCAGCAGCTCCGACAAGAACACTGAAGCTTTCTTT	CASSSDKNTEAFF
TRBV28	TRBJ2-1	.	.	TGTGCCAGCAGTTTATCCGCGGGACGAGGATCTGAGCAGTTCTTC	CASSLSAGRGSEQFF
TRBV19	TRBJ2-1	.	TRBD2	TGTGCCAGTAGTAACAGGGGTCGGACTAGCGGGAGAGGGAATGAGCAGTTCTTC	CASSNRGRTSGRGNEQFF
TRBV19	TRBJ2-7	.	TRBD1	TGTGCCAGTAGTTCCCCCGGGACAGGGCTTTACGAGCAGTACTTC	CASSSPGTGLYEQYF
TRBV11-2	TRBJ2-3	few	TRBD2	TGTGCCAGCAGTAGCGGGAATACGCAGTATTTT	CASSSGNTQYF
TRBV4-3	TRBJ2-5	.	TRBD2	TGCGCCAGCAGCCTCGGACTAGCGGAAGAGACCCAGTACTTC	CASSLGLAEETQYF
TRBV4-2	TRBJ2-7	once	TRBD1	TGTGCCAGCAGCCAAGAGACAGGGAGCTCCTACGAGCAGTACTTC	CASSQETGSSYEQYF